This T cell receptor (beta chain) was recovered during a study of T-cell memory formation after mild COVID-19. Study results and caveats: Second-wave clones that peaked on day 37 lacked confirmed SARS-CoV-2 specificity.

TCRdb re-analysed the 5' RACE reads in MiXCR, keeping a single row per CDR3 protein. In the table there are roughly 310,000 distinct CDR3 sequences, approximately 15% of which are singletons. Many counts were recorded for this clonotype. Its specificity is not known. The CDR3 sequence is 15 residues long. V dropped 3 bases and J dropped 3 bases, with 12 bases sitting between them. This chain connects TRBV12-3 or TRBV12-4 to TRBJ1-5; D is uncertain. This clonotype was sampled from a man between 18 and 35 years old who had mild COVID-19 (a few samples of this study predate the infection). Cell type and time point are not known. Specimen: PBMCs or a T cell subset sorted from them (not recorded which). CDR3 sequence reads: CASSLASGNNQPQHF. CDR3 bases: TGTGCCAGCAGTTTGGCCTCGGGGAACAATCAGCCCCAGCATTTT.